A selection of T cell receptor beta chains follows, all from one sample in a study of CD8+ T cells in alopecia areata. Sequencing was performed with immunoSEQ multiplex PCR; in TCRdb, only in-frame clones are kept and a portion is missing. The table shows about 220,000 clones, with about 57% occurring only once. The sequencing used CD4+ T cells sorted from blood, collected at week 4, from a patient treated with tofacitinib. Receptor source: a human donor with alopecia areata. The CDR3 runs from the conserved cysteine through the conserved F or W. D genes are given only for firm matches. Expanded clones get a size class; other rows say once, few or many, or leave the size out.

abundance	v_gene	d_gene	j_gene	CDR3aa	CDR3nt
NA	TRBV20-1	NA	TRBJ2-7	CSAEGGYEQYF	TGCAGTGCTGAGGGGGGCTACGAGCAGTACTTC
NA	TRBV6-5	NA	TRBJ2-3	CAIGDRSGATDTQYF	TGTGCCATCGGCGACAGGAGTGGAGCCACAGATACGCAGTATTTT
NA	TRBV25-1	NA	TRBJ1-6	CASSELGAKSPLHF	TGTGCCAGCAGTGAATTAGGGGCTAAGTCACCCCTCCACTTT
few	TRBV12-5	TRBD1	TRBJ1-1	CASARQGWGTEAFF	TGTGCTAGTGCCCGACAGGGTTGGGGCACTGAAGCTTTCTTT
NA	TRBV7-2	TRBD2	TRBJ2-2	CASSPAGTSFTGELFF	TGTGCCAGCAGCCCAGCCGGGACTAGCTTCACCGGGGAGCTGTTTTTT
NA	TRBV10-3	NA	TRBJ1-2	CAISEGREYGYTF	TGTGCCATCAGTGAAGGGAGGGAGTATGGCTACACCTTC
once	TRBV29-1	NA	TRBJ1-1	CSVAHPPNTEAFF	TGCAGCGTTGCCCACCCCCCGAACACTGAAGCTTTCTTT
NA	TRBV10-3	NA	TRBJ2-7	CAISSGLPTYEQYF	TGTGCCATCAGCTCCGGCCTGCCCACCTACGAGCAGTACTTC
NA	TRBV10-2	TRBD1	TRBJ2-7	CASNMDRGTPEQYF	TGCGCCAGCAATATGGACAGGGGGACGCCCGAGCAGTACTTC
NA	TRBV2	NA	TRBJ2-2	CASSGDRNTGELFF	TGTGCCAGCTCGGGGGACAGAAACACCGGGGAGCTGTTTTTT
few	TRBV6-6	NA	TRBJ2-1	CASSYRDFNEQFF	TGTGCCAGCAGTTACCGAGACTTCAATGAGCAGTTCTTC
few	TRBV29-1	TRBD1	TRBJ2-7	CSVEQGVYEQYF	TGCAGCGTTGAACAGGGGGTCTACGAGCAGTACTTC
NA	TRBV7-2	NA	TRBJ2-1	CASSASAEQFF	TGTGCCAGCAGTGCTAGCGCTGAGCAGTTCTTC
NA	TRBV30	NA	TRBJ1-4	CAWSAPRWVSEKLFF	TGTGCCTGGAGTGCACCTCGGTGGGTTAGTGAAAAACTGTTTTTT
NA	TRBV29-1	TRBD1	TRBJ2-7	CSVTGTGFYEQYF	TGCAGCGTGACCGGGACAGGGTTCTACGAGCAGTACTTC
few	TRBV7-8	NA	TRBJ1-4	CASSRTRTSPEKLFF	TGTGCCAGCAGCCGGACCCGGACATCCCCTGAAAAACTGTTTTTT
NA	TRBV11-2	NA	TRBJ1-3	CASSFGTAGNTIYF	TGTGCCAGCAGCTTCGGGACGGCTGGAAACACCATATATTTT
NA	TRBV10-3	TRBD1	TRBJ1-2	CAITPGAGTGHNYGYTF	TGTGCCATCACTCCTGGGGCGGGGACAGGGCACAACTATGGCTACACCTTC
NA	TRBV19	TRBD2	TRBJ2-3	CASRTAGGRTDTQYF	TGTGCCAGTAGGACAGCGGGGGGGCGAACAGATACGCAGTATTTT
NA	TRBV4-3	NA	TRBJ2-5	CASSQDLGGGETQYF	TGCGCCAGCAGCCAAGATCTCGGTGGGGGGGAGACCCAGTACTTC
NA	TRBV29-1	NA	TRBJ1-1	CSVEGQRKGAFF	TGCAGCGTTGAAGGACAGAGAAAGGGAGCTTTCTTT
NA	TRBV30	NA	TRBJ2-1	CAWSKPVGGYNEQFF	TGTGCCTGGAGCAAACCCGTTGGGGGGTACAATGAGCAGTTCTTC
few	TRBV2	TRBD1	TRBJ1-2	CASSPNRGYGYTF	TGTGCCAGCAGTCCGAACAGGGGTTATGGCTACACCTTC
few	TRBV5-1	NA	TRBJ1-5	CASSVGSNQPQHF	TGCGCCAGCAGTGTGGGCAGCAATCAGCCCCAGCATTTT
once	TRBV4-3	TRBD1	TRBJ2-2	CASGAQGGRNTGELFF	TGCGCCAGCGGGGCACAGGGGGGCCGGAACACCGGGGAGCTGTTTTTT
NA	TRBV7-2	NA	TRBJ1-6	CASSLDRHPPLHF	TGTGCCAGCAGCTTAGACCGACATCCACCCCTCCACTTT
few	TRBV5-1	TRBD2	TRBJ2-1	CASSPGLAGGQWASNEQFF	TGCGCCAGCAGCCCCGGACTAGCGGGGGGGCAATGGGCCTCCAATGAGCAGTTCTTC
NA	TRBV29-1	NA	TRBJ2-7	CSGLGARGEQYF	TGCAGCGGCCTCGGGGCGAGGGGCGAGCAGTACTTC
NA	TRBV27	TRBD1	TRBJ1-1	CASSFLDRATEAFF	TGTGCCAGCAGTTTTTTGGACAGGGCGACTGAAGCTTTCTTT
NA	TRBV9	NA	TRBJ2-5	CASSVGAGGETQYF	TGTGCCAGCAGCGTAGGAGCAGGAGGGGAGACCCAGTACTTC
NA	TRBV7-3	TRBD2	TRBJ2-1	CASSPLGLAGDNEQFF	TGTGCCAGCAGCCCACTAGGACTAGCGGGGGACAATGAGCAGTTCTTC
NA	TRBV29-1	NA	TRBJ2-3	CSVDTGETDTQYF	TGCAGCGTTGATACGGGGGAGACCGATACGCAGTATTTT
NA	TRBV11-2	NA	TRBJ2-3	CASSFRGQDTQYF	TGTGCCAGCAGCTTTCGGGGGCAAGATACGCAGTATTTT
NA	TRBV27	NA	TRBJ2-2	CASSFGGTGELFF	TGTGCCAGCAGTTTCGGCGGAACCGGGGAGCTGTTTTTT
once	TRBV5-1	TRBD1	TRBJ1-1	CASSLAKGTGGAGRTEAFF	TGCGCCAGCAGCTTGGCCAAAGGGACAGGGGGCGCGGGAAGGACTGAAGCTTTCTTT
NA	TRBV7-2	TRBD1	TRBJ1-2	CASSTDRGEVGYTF	TGTGCCAGCAGCACAGACAGGGGGGAGGTTGGCTACACCTTC
NA	TRBV10-2	NA	TRBJ2-7	CASSVTNYEQYF	TGCGCCAGCAGTGTTACTAACTACGAGCAGTACTTC
NA	TRBV25-1	TRBD1	TRBJ1-2	CASREQGDGYGYTF	TGTGCCAGCAGAGAACAGGGGGACGGCTATGGCTACACCTTC
NA	TRBV4-1	TRBD2	TRBJ2-7	CASSTTSGGGRSEQYF	TGCGCCAGCAGCACGACTAGCGGGGGAGGAAGGAGCGAGCAGTACTTC
NA	TRBV11-2	NA	TRBJ2-7	CASSGVGEYYEQYF	TGTGCCAGCAGCGGCGTGGGGGAATACTACGAGCAGTACTTC
NA	TRBV6-6	TRBD1	TRBJ2-5	CASSYDRGETQYF	TGTGCCAGCAGTTATGACAGGGGAGAGACCCAGTACTTC
few	TRBV29-1	NA	TRBJ2-2	CSVIGALDTGELFF	TGCAGCGTTATCGGGGCGCTCGACACCGGGGAGCTGTTTTTT
NA	TRBV7-3	NA	TRBJ2-3	CASSLTERYTDTQYF	TGTGCCAGCAGCTTGACAGAGCGGTACACAGATACGCAGTATTTT
NA	TRBV15	NA	TRBJ2-4	CATSRPSPAAGRKNIQYF	TGTGCCACCAGCAGACCATCACCTGCAGCGGGTCGGAAAAACATTCAGTACTTC
NA	TRBV30	TRBD1	TRBJ2-6	CATRDRGSSGANVLTF	TGTGCAACTCGGGACAGGGGAAGCTCTGGGGCCAACGTCCTGACTTTC
NA	TRBV11-2	NA	TRBJ1-2	CASRREADPSYGYTF	TGTGCCAGCAGGCGGGAGGCAGACCCATCCTATGGCTACACCTTC
NA	TRBV7-2	NA	TRBJ2-1	CASSQEWGSYHEQFF	TGTGCCAGCAGCCAAGAGTGGGGTAGCTATCATGAGCAGTTCTTC
NA	TRBV11-2	NA	TRBJ2-5	CASSSGQQETQYF	TGTGCCAGCAGCTCAGGACAGCAAGAGACCCAGTACTTC
NA	TRBV30	NA	TRBJ1-1	CACPKEGSAEAFF	TGTGCCTGTCCAAAGGAGGGGAGCGCTGAAGCTTTCTTT
NA	TRBV10-3	TRBD2	TRBJ2-3	CAHRRGGEEDTQYF	TGTGCCCACCGAAGGGGAGGGGAGGAAGATACGCAGTATTTT
NA	TRBV29-1	TRBD1	TRBJ1-2	CSADRDYGYTF	TGCAGCGCAGACAGGGATTATGGCTACACCTTC
NA	TRBV29-1	NA	TRBJ2-4	CSVRGDIAKNIQYF	TGCAGCGTGAGGGGGGACATAGCCAAAAACATTCAGTACTTC
NA	TRBV30	NA	TRBJ1-2	CAWSEIANYGYTF	TGTGCCTGGAGTGAGATTGCTAACTATGGCTACACCTTC
once	TRBV4-1	NA	TRBJ2-1	CASSQEGGVNNEQFF	TGCGCCAGCAGCCAAGAAGGGGGGGTGAACAATGAGCAGTTCTTC
NA	TRBV29-1	TRBD1	TRBJ1-4	CSVVGQETNEKLFF	TGCAGCGTTGTGGGACAGGAAACTAATGAAAAACTGTTTTTT